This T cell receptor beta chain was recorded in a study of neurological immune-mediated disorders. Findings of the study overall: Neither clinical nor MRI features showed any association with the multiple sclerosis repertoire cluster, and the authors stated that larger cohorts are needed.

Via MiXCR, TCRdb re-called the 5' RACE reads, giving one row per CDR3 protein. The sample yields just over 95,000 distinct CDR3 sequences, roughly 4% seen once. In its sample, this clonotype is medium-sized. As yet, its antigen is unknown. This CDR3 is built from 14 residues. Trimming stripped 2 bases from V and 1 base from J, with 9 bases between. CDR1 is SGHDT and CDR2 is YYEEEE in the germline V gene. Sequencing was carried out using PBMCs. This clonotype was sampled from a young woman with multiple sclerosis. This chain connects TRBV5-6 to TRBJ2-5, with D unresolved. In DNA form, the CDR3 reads TGTGCCAGCAGCTTACCGGACGGCCAAGAGACCCAGTACTTC. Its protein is CASSLPDGQETQYF.